One TCR beta chain is described in this entry. Its target is unknown. This specimen belongs to a study of cytomegalovirus exposure and HLA in healthy donors. Study-wide results and limits: A later analysis found that most CMV-associated TCR beta chains appeared HLA-restricted. Three chains linked to CMV were shown in vitro to be specific for CMV antigens. A later look showed TCR association rates differing by HLA locus, highest for DRB1 and lowest for HLA-C.

The PCR was carried out with 60 Vbeta primers and 13 Jbeta primers. This table comes from immunoSEQ multiplex PCR, and its TCRdb copy is limited to in-frame clones, with some not included. The data contain 200,000 to 250,000 clones, roughly 82% of them singletons. At the time of sampling, donors were nominally healthy, though unrecorded immune exposures were likely. The receptor was derived from a woman between 40 and 55 years old in good health and CMV-seropositive. Specimen: PBMCs.

The CDR3 spells CASSRQALGNTIYF. CDR3 nucleotides: TGTGCCAGCAGTAGACAGGCCCTGGGAAACACCATATATTTT. The V call is TRBV6-5, the J call TRBJ1-3; TRBD1 might be the D (6 bases). The germline gives CDR1 MNHEY, CDR2 SVGAGI. The V gene lost 5 bases and the J gene lost 4 bases, with 12 bases spanning the gap. The CDR3 runs to 14 residues.